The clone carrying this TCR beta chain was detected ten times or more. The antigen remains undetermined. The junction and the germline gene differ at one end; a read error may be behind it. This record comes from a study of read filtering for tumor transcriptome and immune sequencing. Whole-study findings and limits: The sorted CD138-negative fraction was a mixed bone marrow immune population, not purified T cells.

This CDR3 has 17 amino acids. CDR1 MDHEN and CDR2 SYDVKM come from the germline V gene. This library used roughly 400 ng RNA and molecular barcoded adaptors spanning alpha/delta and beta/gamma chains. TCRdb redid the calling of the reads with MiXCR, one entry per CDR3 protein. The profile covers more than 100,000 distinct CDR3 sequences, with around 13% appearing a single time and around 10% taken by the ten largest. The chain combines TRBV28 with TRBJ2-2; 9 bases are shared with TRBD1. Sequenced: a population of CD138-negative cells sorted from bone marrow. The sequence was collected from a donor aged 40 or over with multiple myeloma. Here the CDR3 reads CASSLYRDRVNPGELFF. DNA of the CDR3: TGTGCCAGCAGTTTGTACCGGGACAGGGTGAACCCCGGGGAGCTGTTTTTT.